The 11 T cell receptor beta chains below come from one sample, sequenced in a study of blood T cell repertoires in COVID-19. TCRdb's copy holds only in-frame clones and misses some; the assay was immunoSEQ multiplex PCR. The repertoire consists of 270,000 or so clones, with about nine tenths occurring once and the leading ten covering more than 10%. Specimen: peripheral blood. These receptors were collected from a young woman with COVID-19, enrolled during active disease.

This clone has a single count. The same CDR3 can be traced to other DNA sequences in this sample. The gene calls are TRBV28 and TRBJ1-2, with a weak D call TRBD1 (6 bases). Trimming shortened V by 6 bases and J by 7 bases, and 15 bases separated the two germline ends. CDR3 length equals 13 residues. The germline CDR1 and CDR2 sequences are MDHEN and SYDVKM. The CDR3 region has the DNA TGTGCCAGCAGCCCCCGGGGGGCGGGTGGCTACACCTTC. The encoded protein is CASSPRGAGGYTF.

V is TRBV11-2 and J is TRBJ1-1; D may be TRBD1 (6 bases). The CDR3 is 14 amino acids. In germline, CDR1 is SGHAT, CDR2 FQNNGV. Trimming stripped 6 bases from V and 6 bases from J, with 17 bases between. In DNA, the CDR3 is TGTGCCAGCAGTTTAAACAGGGCGGCACCTGAAGCTTTCTTT. Its translation is CASSLNRAAPEAFF.

This clone has just one count. The gene calls are TRBV6-5 and TRBJ2-1; the D is unclear. V dropped 8 bases and J dropped 0 bases, with 11 bases sitting between them. CDR1 and CDR2 (germline): MNHEY, SVGAGI. CDR3 length: 14 residues. The CDR3 spells CASSPRGSYNEQFF. The CDR3 DNA reads as TGTGCCAGCTCCCCCCGAGGCTCCTACAATGAGCAGTTCTTC.

The chain employs TRBV4-1 and TRBJ1-3; 7 bases line up with TRBD1. The CDR3 consists of 16 residues. V shed 5 bases and J 4 bases; nucleotides not matched to a gene: 11. The germline V gene encodes CDR1 MGHRA and CDR2 YSYEKL. This chain's CDR3 is CASSKKGGTEGNTIYF. The CDR3 nucleotides read TGCGCCAGCAGCAAGAAGGGTGGGACAGAAGGAAACACCATATATTTT.

A note on this clone: A far bigger clonotype differs at one base, so this is likely a read error. V gene TRBV11-2 combines with J gene TRBJ1-5; D not certain. V gave up 4 bases and J gave up 0 bases, with 7 bases separating them. The CDR3 has 14 amino acids. CDR1 is SGHAT, CDR2 FQNNGV, per germline. The CDR3 DNA reads TGTGCCAGCAGCTCAGGTTATAGCAATCAGCCCCAGCATTTT. It codes for CASSSGYSNQPQHF.

The chain has TRBV5-3 and TRBJ1-2, with a possible D match to TRBD1 (6 bases). TRBV5-3 is an open reading frame whose function is uncertain. V was shortened by 3 bases and J by 2 bases, with 11 bases between the two germline ends. This CDR3 comprises 14 residues. As DNA, the CDR3 is TGTGCCAGAAGCTCCAACAGGGTCAACTATGGCTACACCTTC. Translating it yields CARSSNRVNYGYTF.

The V call is TRBV5-4, the J call TRBJ2-1; a weak D match, TRBD1 (5 bases). V was cut by 5 bases and J by 7 bases, with 16 bases left in between. The germline V gene has CDR1 SGHNT and CDR2 YYREEE (reference sequence). The length of the CDR3 is 14 residues. CDR3 loop: CASSFRSRVNEQFF. CDR3 nucleotide sequence: TGTGCCAGCAGTTTCAGATCCAGGGTGAATGAGCAGTTCTTC.

The rearrangement joins TRBV9 to TRBJ2-1; perhaps TRBD2 as D (7 bases). The V end was cut by 4 bases, the J end by 2 bases, with 13 bases between. Germline V gene data show CDR1 as SGDLS and CDR2 as YYNGEE. This CDR3 spans 15 amino acids. The CDR3 coding sequence is TGTGCCAGCAGCCCGGGGGGACAAACCTACAATGAGCAGTTCTTC. Translation: CASSPGGQTYNEQFF.

The chain uses TRBV10-2 and TRBJ2-3, with no clear D. V shed 3 bases and J shed 10 bases, with 14 bases lying between them. Germline V lookup: CDR1 WSHSY, CDR2 SAAADI. The CDR3 extends over 13 amino acids. CDR3 in DNA: TGCGCCAGCAGTGACGACATACGGAAAGCGCAGTATTTT. Its protein product is CASSDDIRKAQYF.

Note on this clone: Different DNA sequences within this sample yield the same CDR3. The chain joins TRBV28 to TRBJ1-1; D uncertain. V was cut by 2 bases and J by 4 bases, with 5 bases left in between. Germline V gives CDR1 MDHEN, CDR2 SYDVKM. CDR3 length equals 12 residues. DNA of the CDR3: TGTGCCAGCAGTTTAAGGAGCACTGAAGCTTTCTTT. Protein product: CASSLRSTEAFF. Full variable domain (outside the CDR3, taken from reference TRBV28 and TRBJ1-1): DVKVTQSSRYLVKRTGEKVFLECVQDMDHENMFWYRQDPGLGLRLIYFSYDVKMKEKGDIPEGYSVSREKKERFSLILESASTNQTSMYLCASSLRSTEAFFGQGTRLTVV.

The V and J genes are TRBV7-8 and TRBJ2-2; 9 nucleotides agree with TRBD2. CDR1 is SGHVS, CDR2 FQNEAQ, per germline. After removal of 1 base from V and 0 bases from J, the junction contained 9 bases not matched to a gene. The CDR3 has 19 amino acids. The CDR3 sequence is CASSLDLSGGYANTGELFF. The CDR3 DNA is TGTGCCAGCAGCTTAGATCTTAGCGGGGGTTACGCGAACACCGGGGAGCTGTTTTTT.